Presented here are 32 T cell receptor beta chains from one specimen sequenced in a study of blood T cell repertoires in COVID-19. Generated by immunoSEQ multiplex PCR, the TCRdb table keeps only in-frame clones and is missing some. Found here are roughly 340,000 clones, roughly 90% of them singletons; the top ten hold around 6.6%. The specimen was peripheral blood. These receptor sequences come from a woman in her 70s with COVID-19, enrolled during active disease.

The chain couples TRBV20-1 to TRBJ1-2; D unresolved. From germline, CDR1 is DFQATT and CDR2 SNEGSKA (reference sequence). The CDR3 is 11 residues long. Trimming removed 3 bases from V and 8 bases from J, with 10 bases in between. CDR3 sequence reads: CSARESWGYTF. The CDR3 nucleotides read TGCAGTGCTAGGGAGAGCTGGGGCTACACCTTC.

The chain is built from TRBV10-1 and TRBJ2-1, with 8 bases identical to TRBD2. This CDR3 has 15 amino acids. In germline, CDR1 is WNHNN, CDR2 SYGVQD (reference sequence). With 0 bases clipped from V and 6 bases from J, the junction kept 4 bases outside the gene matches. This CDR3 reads CASSESGGGFNEQFF. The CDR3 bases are TGCGCCAGCAGTGAGTCCGGGGGGGGGTTCAATGAGCAGTTCTTC.

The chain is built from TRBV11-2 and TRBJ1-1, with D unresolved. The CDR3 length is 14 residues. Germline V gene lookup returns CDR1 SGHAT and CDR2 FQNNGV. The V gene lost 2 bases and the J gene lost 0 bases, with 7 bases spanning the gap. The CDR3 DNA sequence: TGTGCCAGCAGCTTACGCAGAATGAACACTGAAGCTTTCTTT. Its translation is CASSLRRMNTEAFF.

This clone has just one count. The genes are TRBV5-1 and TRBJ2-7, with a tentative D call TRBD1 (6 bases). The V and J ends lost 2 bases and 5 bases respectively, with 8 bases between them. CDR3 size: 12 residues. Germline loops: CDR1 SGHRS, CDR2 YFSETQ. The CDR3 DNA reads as TGCGCCAGCAGCTTTGGGGGCCACGAGCAGTACTTC. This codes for CASSFGGHEQYF.

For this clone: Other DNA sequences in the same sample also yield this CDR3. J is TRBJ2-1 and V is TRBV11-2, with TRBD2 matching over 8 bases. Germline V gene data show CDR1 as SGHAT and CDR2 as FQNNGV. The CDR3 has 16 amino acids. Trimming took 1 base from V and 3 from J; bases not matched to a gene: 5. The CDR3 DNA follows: TGTGCCAGCAGCTTAGTGGGCGGGGGGCTCTACAATGAGCAGTTCTTC. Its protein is CASSLVGGGLYNEQFF.

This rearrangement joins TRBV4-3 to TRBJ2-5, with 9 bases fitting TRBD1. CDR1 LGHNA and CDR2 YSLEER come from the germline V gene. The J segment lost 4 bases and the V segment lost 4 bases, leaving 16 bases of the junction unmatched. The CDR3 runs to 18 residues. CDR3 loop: CASSRNGQGRVGGETQYF. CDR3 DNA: TGCGCCAGCAGCCGCAACGGACAGGGGAGAGTTGGTGGAGAGACCCAGTACTTC.

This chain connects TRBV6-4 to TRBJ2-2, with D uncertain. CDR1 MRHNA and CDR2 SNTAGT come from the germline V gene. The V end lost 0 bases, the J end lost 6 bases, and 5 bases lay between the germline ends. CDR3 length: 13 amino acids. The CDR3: CASSDSAAGELFF. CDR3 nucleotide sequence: TGTGCCAGCAGTGACTCGGCGGCCGGGGAGCTGTTTTTT.

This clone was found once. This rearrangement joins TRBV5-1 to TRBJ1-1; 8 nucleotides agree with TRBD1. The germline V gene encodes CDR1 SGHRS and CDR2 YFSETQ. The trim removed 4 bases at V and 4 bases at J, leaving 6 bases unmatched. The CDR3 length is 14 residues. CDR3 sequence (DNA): TGCGCCAGCAGCGTAACGACAGGGGCCACTGAAGCTTTCTTT. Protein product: CASSVTTGATEAFF.

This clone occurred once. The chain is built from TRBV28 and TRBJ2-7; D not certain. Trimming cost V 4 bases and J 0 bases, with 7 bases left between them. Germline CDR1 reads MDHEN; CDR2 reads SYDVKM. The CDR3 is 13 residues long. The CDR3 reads CASSYEVSYEQYF. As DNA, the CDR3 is TGTGCCAGCAGTTACGAGGTCTCCTACGAGCAGTACTTC.

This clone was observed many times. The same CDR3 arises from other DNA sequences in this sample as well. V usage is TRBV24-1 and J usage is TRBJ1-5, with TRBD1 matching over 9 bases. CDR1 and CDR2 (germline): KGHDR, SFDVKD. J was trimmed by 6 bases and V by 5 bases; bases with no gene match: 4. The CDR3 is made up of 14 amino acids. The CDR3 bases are TGTGCCACCAGTGGGGGACAGGGAGGTCAGCCCCAGCATTTT. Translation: CATSGGQGGQPQHF.

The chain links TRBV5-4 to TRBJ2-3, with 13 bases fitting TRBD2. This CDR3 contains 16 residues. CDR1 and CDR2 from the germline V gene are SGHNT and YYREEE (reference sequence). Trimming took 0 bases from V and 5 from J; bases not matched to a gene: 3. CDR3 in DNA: TGTGCCAGCAGCTTGGGACTAGCGGGGGGTAAAGATACGCAGTATTTT. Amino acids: CASSLGLAGGKDTQYF.

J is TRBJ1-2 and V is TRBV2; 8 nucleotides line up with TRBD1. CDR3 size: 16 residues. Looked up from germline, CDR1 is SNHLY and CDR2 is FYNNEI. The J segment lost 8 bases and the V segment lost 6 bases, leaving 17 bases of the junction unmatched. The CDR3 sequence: CASSGGQGAFLGGYTF. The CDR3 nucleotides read TGTGCCAGCAGCGGGGGGCAGGGGGCGTTCTTGGGCGGCTACACCTTC. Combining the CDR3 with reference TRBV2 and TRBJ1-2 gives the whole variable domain EPEVTQTPSHQVTQMGQEVILRCVPISNHLYFYWYRQILGQKVEFLVSFYNNEISEKSEIFDDQFSVERPDGSNFTLKIRSTKLEDSAMYFCASSGGQGAFLGGYTFGSGTRLTVV.

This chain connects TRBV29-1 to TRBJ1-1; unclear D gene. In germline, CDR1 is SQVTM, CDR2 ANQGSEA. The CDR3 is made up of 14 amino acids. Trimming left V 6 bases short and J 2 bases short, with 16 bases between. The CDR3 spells CSVRRENINTEAFF. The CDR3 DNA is TGCAGCGTGCGAAGGGAGAATATAAACACTGAAGCTTTCTTT. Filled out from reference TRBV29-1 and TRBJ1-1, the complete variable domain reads SAVISQKPSRDICQRGTSLTIQCQVDSQVTMMFWYRQQPGQSLTLIATANQGSEATYESGFVIDKFPISRPNLTFSTLTVSNMSPEDSSIYLCSVRRENINTEAFFGQGTRLTVV.

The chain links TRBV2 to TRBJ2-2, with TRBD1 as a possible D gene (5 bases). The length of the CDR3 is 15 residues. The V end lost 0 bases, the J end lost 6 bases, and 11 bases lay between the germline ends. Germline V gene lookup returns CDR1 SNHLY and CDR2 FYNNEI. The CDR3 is CASSEAGRAAGELFF. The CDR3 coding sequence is TGTGCCAGCAGTGAAGCAGGCAGGGCGGCCGGGGAGCTGTTTTTT.

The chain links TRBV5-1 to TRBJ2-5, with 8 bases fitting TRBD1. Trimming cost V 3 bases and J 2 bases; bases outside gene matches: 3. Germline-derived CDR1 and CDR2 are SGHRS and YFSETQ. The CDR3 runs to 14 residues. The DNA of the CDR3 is TGCGCCAGCAGCTCCACAGGGGGTCAAGAGACCCAGTACTTC. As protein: CASSSTGGQETQYF.

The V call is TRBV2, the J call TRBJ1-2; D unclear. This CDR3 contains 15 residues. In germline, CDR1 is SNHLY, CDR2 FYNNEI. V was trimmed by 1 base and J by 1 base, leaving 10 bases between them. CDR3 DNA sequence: TGTGCCAGCAGTGAAGGCCAGTATTATAACTATGGCTACACCTTC. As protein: CASSEGQYYNYGYTF.

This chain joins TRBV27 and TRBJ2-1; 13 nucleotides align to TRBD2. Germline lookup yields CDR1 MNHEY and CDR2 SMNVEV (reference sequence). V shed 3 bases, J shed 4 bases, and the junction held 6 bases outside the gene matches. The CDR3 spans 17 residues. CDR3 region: CASSFTSGGASYNEQFF. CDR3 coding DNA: TGTGCCAGCAGTTTTACTAGCGGGGGGGCATCTTACAATGAGCAGTTCTTC.

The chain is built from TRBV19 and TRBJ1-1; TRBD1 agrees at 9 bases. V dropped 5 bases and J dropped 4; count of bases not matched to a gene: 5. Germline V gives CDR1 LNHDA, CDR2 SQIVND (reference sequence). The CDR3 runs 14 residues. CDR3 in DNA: TGTGCCAGTAGTGGGACAGGGAAGGTCACTGAAGCTTTCTTT. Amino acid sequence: CASSGTGKVTEAFF.

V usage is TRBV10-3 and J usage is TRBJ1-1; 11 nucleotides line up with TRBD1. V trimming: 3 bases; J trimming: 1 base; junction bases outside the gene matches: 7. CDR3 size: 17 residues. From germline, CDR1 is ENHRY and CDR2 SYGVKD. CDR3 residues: CAISDRPGQGANTEAFF. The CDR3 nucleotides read TGTGCCATCAGTGATAGACCCGGACAGGGGGCGAACACTGAAGCTTTCTTT.

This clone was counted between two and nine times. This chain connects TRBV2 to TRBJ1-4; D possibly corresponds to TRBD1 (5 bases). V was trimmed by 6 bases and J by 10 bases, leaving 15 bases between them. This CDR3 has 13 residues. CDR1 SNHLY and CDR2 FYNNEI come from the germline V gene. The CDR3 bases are TGTGCCAGCAGGGGGGACTCCCGGGGAAAACTGTTTTTT. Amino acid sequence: CASRGDSRGKLFF.

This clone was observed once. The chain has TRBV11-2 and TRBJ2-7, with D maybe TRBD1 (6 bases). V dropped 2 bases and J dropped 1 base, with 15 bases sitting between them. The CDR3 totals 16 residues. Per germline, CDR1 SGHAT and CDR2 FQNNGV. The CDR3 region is CASSLSRWQGSYEQYF. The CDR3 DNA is TGTGCCAGCAGCTTATCACGGTGGCAGGGGTCCTACGAGCAGTACTTC.

CDR3 in amino acids: CASSPGTRRTKEETQYF. The DNA of the CDR3 is TGTGCCAGCAGCCCTGGGACTAGGCGCACCAAAGAAGAGACCCAGTACTTC. V is TRBV11-2 and J is TRBJ2-5; 8 bases agree with TRBD2. CDR1 and CDR2 (germline): SGHAT, FQNNGV. The CDR3 is 17 residues long. V lost 5 bases, J lost 3 bases, and 14 bases stayed unmatched.

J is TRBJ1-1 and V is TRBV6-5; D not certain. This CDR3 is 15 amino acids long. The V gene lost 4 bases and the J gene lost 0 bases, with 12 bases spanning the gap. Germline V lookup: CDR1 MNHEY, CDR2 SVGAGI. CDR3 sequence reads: CASSSRATLNTEAFF. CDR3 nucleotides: TGTGCCAGCAGTTCGAGGGCGACCTTGAACACTGAAGCTTTCTTT.

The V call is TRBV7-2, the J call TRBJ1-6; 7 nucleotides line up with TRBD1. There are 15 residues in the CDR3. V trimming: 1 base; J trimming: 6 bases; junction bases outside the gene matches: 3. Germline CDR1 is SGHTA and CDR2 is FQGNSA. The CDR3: CASSLGTGANSPLHF. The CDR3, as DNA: TGTGCCAGCAGCTTAGGGACAGGCGCTAATTCACCCCTCCACTTT. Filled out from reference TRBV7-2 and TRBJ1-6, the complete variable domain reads GAGVSQSPSNKVTEKGKDVELRCDPISGHTALYWYRQSLGQGLEFLIYFQGNSAPDKSGLPSDRFSAERTGGSVSTLTIQRTQQEDSAVYLCASSLGTGANSPLHFGNGTRLTVT.

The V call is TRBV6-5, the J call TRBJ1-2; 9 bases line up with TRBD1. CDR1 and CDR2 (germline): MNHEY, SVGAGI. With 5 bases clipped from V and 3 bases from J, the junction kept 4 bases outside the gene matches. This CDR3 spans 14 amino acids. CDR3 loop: CASSRDRGYYGYTF. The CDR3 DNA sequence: TGTGCCAGCAGTAGAGACAGGGGGTACTATGGCTACACCTTC.

The CDR3 DNA reads TGTGCCAGCAGCTTAGTACGGGGGGCTAATGAAAAACTGTTTTTT. The encoded protein is CASSLVRGANEKLFF. The chain combines TRBV13 with TRBJ1-4; possible D gene TRBD1, 5 bases. The CDR3 is 15 amino acids. Germline V gene data show CDR1 as PRHDT and CDR2 as FYEKMQ (reference sequence). The V gene lost 1 base and the J gene lost 3 bases, with 9 bases spanning the gap.

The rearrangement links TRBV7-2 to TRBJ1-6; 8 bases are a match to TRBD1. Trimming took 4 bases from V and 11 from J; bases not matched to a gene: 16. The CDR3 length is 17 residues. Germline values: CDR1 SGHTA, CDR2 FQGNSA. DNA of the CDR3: TGTGCCAGCAGCTCTAAGGGGGGACAGGCTCTTGGGGCACCCCTCCACTTT. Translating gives CASSSKGGQALGAPLHF.

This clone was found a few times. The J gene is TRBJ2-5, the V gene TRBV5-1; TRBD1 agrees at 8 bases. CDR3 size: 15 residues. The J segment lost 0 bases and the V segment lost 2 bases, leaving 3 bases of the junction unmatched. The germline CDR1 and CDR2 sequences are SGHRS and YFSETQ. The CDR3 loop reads CASSFQGAHQETQYF. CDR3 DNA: TGCGCCAGCAGCTTCCAGGGGGCCCACCAAGAGACCCAGTACTTC.

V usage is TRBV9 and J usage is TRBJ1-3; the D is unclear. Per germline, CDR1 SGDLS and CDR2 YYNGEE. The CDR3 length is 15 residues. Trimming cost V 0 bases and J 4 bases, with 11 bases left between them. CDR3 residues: CASSVAGSYGNTIYF. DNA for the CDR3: TGTGCCAGCAGCGTAGCGGGGTCTTACGGAAACACCATATATTTT.

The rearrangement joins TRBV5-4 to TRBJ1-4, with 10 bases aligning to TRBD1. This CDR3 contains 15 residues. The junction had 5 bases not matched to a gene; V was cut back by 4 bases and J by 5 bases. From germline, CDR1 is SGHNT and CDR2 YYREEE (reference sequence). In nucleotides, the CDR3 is TGTGCCAGCAGCCCGCCGGGACAGGGGAATGAAAAACTGTTTTTT. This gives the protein CASSPPGQGNEKLFF.

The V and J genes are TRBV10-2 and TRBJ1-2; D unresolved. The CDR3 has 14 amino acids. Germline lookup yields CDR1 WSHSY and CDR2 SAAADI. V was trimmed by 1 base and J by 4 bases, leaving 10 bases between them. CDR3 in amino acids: CASSEYERSYGYTF. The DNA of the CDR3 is TGCGCCAGCAGTGAGTATGAGAGATCCTATGGCTACACCTTC.

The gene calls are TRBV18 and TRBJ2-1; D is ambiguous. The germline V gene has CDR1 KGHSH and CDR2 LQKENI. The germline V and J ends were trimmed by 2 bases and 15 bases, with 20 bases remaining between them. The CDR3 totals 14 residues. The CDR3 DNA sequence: TGTGCCAGCTCACCAGAAAGAGAGGTGACTTCAAGGTTCTTC. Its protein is CASSPEREVTSRFF.